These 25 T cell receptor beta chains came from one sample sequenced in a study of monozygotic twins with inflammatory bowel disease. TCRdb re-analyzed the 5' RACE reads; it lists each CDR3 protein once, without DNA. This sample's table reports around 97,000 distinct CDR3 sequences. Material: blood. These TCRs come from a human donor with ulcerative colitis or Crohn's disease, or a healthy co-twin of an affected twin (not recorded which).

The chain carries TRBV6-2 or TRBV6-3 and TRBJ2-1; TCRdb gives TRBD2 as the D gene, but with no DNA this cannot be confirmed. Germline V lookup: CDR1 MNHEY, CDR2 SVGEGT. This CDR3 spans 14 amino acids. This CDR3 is CASSYGRRYNEQFF.

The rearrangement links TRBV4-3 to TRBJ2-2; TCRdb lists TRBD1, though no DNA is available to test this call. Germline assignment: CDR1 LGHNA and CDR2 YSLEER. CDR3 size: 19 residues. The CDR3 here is CASSQIYGFQRGSTGELFF.

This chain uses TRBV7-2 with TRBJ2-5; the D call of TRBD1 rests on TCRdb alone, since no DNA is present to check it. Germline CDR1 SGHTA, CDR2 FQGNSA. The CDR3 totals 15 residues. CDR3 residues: CASSPQVGGWETQYF.

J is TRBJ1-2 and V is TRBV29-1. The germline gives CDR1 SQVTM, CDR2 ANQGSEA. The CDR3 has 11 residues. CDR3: CSVGGGYGYTF.

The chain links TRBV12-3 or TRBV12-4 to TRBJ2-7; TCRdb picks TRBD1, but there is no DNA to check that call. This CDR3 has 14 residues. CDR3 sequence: CASRSGTGTYEQYF.

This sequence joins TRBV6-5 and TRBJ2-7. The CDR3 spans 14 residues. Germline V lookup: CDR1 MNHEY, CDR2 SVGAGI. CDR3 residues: CASRLAGNSYEQYF.

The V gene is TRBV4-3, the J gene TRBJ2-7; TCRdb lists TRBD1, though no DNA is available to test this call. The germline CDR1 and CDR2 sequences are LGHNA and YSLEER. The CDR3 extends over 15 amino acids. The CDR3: CASSQALDRGNEQYF.

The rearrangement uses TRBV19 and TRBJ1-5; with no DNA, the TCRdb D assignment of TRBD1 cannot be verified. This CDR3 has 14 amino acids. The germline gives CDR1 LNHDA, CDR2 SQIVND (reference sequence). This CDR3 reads CASRYPGQVQPQHF.

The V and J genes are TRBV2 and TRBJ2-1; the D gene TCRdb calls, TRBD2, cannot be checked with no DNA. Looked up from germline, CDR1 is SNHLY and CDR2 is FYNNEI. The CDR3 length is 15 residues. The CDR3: CATRGGAGGYNEQFF.

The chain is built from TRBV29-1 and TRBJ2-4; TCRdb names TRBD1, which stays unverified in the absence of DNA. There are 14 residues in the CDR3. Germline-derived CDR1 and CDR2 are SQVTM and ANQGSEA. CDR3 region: CSVGPGTTKNMQYF.

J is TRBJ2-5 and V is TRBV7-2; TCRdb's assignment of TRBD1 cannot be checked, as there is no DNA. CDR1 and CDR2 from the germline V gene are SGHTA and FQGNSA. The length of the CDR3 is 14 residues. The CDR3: CASSLRQGVETQYF.

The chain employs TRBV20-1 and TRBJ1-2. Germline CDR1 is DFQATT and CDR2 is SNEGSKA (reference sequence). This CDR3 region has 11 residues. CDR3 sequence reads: CSARFNYGYTF.

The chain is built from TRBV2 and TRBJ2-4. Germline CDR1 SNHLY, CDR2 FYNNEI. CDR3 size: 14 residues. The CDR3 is CASKSEIAKNIQYF.

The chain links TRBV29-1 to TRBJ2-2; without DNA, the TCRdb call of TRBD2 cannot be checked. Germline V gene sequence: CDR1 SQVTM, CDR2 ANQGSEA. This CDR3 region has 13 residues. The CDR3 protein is CSVRRATRGELFF.

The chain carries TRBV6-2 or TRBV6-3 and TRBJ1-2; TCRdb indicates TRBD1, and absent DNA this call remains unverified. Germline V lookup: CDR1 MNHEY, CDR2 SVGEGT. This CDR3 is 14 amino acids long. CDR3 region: CASSRQGRNYGYTF.

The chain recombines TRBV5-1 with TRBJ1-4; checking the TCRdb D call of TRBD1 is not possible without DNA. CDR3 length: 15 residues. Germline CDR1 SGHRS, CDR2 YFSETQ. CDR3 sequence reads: CASSLEDRGNGKLFF.

This chain's CDR3 is CASSLSKGTQYF. The genes are TRBV5-1 and TRBJ2-5. Germline V gene sequence: CDR1 SGHRS, CDR2 YFSETQ. This CDR3 contains 12 residues.

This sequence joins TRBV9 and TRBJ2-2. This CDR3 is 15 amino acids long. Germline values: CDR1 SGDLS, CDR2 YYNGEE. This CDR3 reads CASSVGYPNTGELFF.

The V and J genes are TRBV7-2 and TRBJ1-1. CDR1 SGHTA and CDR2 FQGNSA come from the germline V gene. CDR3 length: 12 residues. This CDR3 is CASSHSAGEAFF.

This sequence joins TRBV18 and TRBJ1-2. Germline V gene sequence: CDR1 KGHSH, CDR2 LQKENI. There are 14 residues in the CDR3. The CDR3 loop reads CASSADLANYGYTF. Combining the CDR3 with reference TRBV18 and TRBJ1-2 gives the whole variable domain NAGVMQNPRHLVRRRGQEARLRCSPMKGHSHVYWYRQLPEEGLKFMVYLQKENIIDESGMPKERFSAEFPKEGPSILRIQQVVRGDSAAYFCASSADLANYGYTFGSGTRLTVV.

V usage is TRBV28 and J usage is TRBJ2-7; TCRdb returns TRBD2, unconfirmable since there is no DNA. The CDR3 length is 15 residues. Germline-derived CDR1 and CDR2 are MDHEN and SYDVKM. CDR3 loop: CATRLPSTGSHEQYF.

CDR3 sequence: CASSPDRPTGELFF. This chain links TRBV6-2 or TRBV6-3 with TRBJ2-2; TCRdb lists TRBD1, though no DNA is available to test this call. The CDR3 runs 14 residues. Germline CDR1 reads MNHEY; CDR2 reads SVGEGT.

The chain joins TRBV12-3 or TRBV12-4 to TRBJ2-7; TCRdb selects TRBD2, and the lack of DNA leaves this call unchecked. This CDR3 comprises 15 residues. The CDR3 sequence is CASSFVSAGDREQYF.

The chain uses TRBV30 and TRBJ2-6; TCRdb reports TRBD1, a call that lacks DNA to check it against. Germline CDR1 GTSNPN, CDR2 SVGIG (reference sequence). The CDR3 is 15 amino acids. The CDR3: CAWSVGALGANVLTF. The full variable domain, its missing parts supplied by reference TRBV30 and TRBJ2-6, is SQTIHQWPATLVQPVGSPLSLECTVEGTSNPNLYWYRQAAGRGLQLLFYSVGIGQISSEVPQNLSASRPQDRQFILSSKKLLLSDSGFYLCAWSVGALGANVLTFGAGSRLTVL.

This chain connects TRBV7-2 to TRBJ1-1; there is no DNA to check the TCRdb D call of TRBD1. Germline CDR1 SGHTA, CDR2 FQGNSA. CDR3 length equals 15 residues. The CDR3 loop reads CASSLVAGVVAEAFF.